Below, 19 T cell receptor beta chains from the same sample are listed, as sequenced in a study of vaccination and CD4 T cells after COVID-19. The treatment: approximately 10-day PBMC culture with coronavirus spike peptide pools or control peptides (ViraFEST assay). The Oncomine TCR Beta short-read assay generated sequence data from the DNA of cultured CD4+ T cells. TCRdb ran MiXCR on the PCR reads and lists one entry per CDR3 protein. This sample carries nearly 15,000 distinct CDR3 sequences, about 77% of them seen once, and the ten largest clones take around 10%. For these TCRs, the target antigens are not known. The sample here was CD4+ T cells from blood, cultured in vitro, taken after SARS-CoV-2 vaccination. All receptors come from a human donor who received a COVID-19 vaccine.

V is TRBV7-6 and J is TRBJ2-5; D gene unclear. Trimming removed 0 bases at V and 0 bases at J, with 8 bases between. Germline V gene data show CDR1 as SGHVS and CDR2 as FNYEAQ. CDR3 length: 15 amino acids. The CDR3 loop is CASSLAPLYQETQYF. The CDR3 nucleotides read TGTGCCAGCAGCTTAGCGCCCCTGTACCAAGAGACCCAGTACTTC.

This clonotype showed up just a few times. The genes are TRBV15 and TRBJ1-3; D remains ambiguous. The V end lost 0 bases, the J end lost 3 bases, and 9 bases lay between the germline ends. Per germline, CDR1 LNHNV and CDR2 YYDKDF (reference sequence). The CDR3 spans 15 residues. The CDR3 is CATSRDRIRGNTIYF. The CDR3, as DNA: TGTGCCACCAGCAGAGACAGGATTCGTGGAAACACCATATATTTT.

The gene calls are TRBV6-1 and TRBJ2-7, with TRBD1 matching 10 bases. V trimming: 6 bases; J trimming: 2 bases; junction bases outside the gene matches: 10. This CDR3 is 16 amino acids long. Germline V gene sequence: CDR1 MNHNS, CDR2 SASEGT. Written as DNA, the CDR3 is TGTGCCAGCAGAATTTACAGGACAGGGGGGACCTACGAGCAGTACTTC. Protein product: CASRIYRTGGTYEQYF.

The chain joins TRBV30 to TRBJ1-2; D remains ambiguous. Looked up from germline, CDR1 is GTSNPN and CDR2 is SVGIG (reference sequence). V lost 5 bases and J 3 bases, leaving 13 bases between the germline ends. The length of the CDR3 is 13 residues. The CDR3 is CAWYFNGYYGYTF. In DNA form, the CDR3 reads TGTGCCTGGTATTTTAACGGCTACTATGGCTACACCTTC.

The V gene is TRBV6-1, the J gene TRBJ1-3; perhaps TRBD1 as D (6 bases). The CDR3 spans 13 residues. Germline V CDR1 and CDR2: MNHNS, SASEGT. Trimming removed 3 bases from V and 3 bases from J, with 6 bases in between. The CDR3 DNA sequence: TGTGCCAGCAGTGACAGGGGTGGAAACACCATATATTTT. It codes for CASSDRGGNTIYF.

Only one count was recorded for this clonotype. The chain recombines TRBV6-5 with TRBJ1-1; D is perhaps TRBD1 (5 bases). CDR1 and CDR2 (germline): MNHEY, SVGAGI. Trimming stripped 2 bases from V and 0 bases from J, with 16 bases between. The CDR3 totals 17 residues. The CDR3, as DNA: TGTGCCAGCAGTTACCTCTCGGGGACTCAGATGAACACTGAAGCTTTCTTT. Its translation: CASSYLSGTQMNTEAFF.

This clonotype came up a few times. The V call is TRBV7-2, the J call TRBJ1-5; D is unresolved. The CDR3 sequence is 16 residues long. Germline assignment: CDR1 SGHTA and CDR2 FQGNSA. V shed 5 bases and J shed 5 bases, with 19 bases lying between them. CDR3 in amino acids: CASSQREGISDQPQHF. CDR3 nucleotides: TGTGCCAGCAGCCAGAGGGAGGGTATAAGCGATCAGCCCCAGCATTTT.

This chain connects TRBV7-8 to TRBJ2-2, with D perhaps given as TRBD1 or TRBD2 (5 bases each). The V end lost 0 bases, the J end lost 5 bases, and 10 bases lay between the germline ends. Germline CDR1 and CDR2: SGHVS and FQNEAQ. The CDR3 length is 15 residues. CDR3 DNA: TGTGCCAGCAGCTTAGCGGGACCCATTACCGGGGAGCTGTTTTTT. Protein sequence: CASSLAGPITGELFF.

The gene calls are TRBV11-3 and TRBJ2-1; D is unresolved. Per the germline V gene, CDR1 is SGHNT and CDR2 is YENEEA. The V and J ends lost 0 bases and 3 bases respectively, with 12 bases between them. The CDR3 consists of 16 residues. CDR3 in DNA: TGTGCCAGCAGCTTAGATCGGAAGGGCGGCTACAATGAGCAGTTCTTC. It translates to CASSLDRKGGYNEQFF.

Here the CDR3 DNA reads TGTGCCAGCAGCTTGGTTCAGGGGGGTAGCACAGATACGCAGTATTTT. Residues: CASSLVQGGSTDTQYF. This chain links TRBV5-4 with TRBJ2-3; TRBD1 is a possible D gene (7 bases). The V and J ends lost 0 bases and 0 bases respectively, with 11 bases between them. Germline CDR1 and CDR2: SGHNT and YYREEE (reference sequence). The CDR3 contains 16 residues.

CDR3 loop: CASSLVTGFSEQYF. The CDR3 DNA is TGTGCCAGCAGCTTGGTTACAGGGTTTAGCGAGCAGTACTTC. The chain has TRBV5-4 and TRBJ2-7, with a weak D call TRBD1 (6 bases). Germline-derived CDR1 and CDR2 are SGHNT and YYREEE (reference sequence). V was trimmed by 0 bases and J by 6 bases, leaving 13 bases between them. The CDR3 loop spans 14 amino acids.

The chain joins TRBV5-1 to TRBJ1-5; the D is unclear. Per the germline V gene, CDR1 is SGHRS and CDR2 is YFSETQ. V was shortened by 5 bases and J by 0 bases, with 6 bases between the two germline ends. CDR3 length: 13 residues. CDR3 nucleotide sequence: TGCGCCAGCAGACCAGATAGCAATCAGCCCCAGCATTTT. Protein: CASRPDSNQPQHF.

V gene TRBV6-1 combines with J gene TRBJ1-2, with D possibly matching TRBD1 (5 bases). Germline CDR1 and CDR2: MNHNS and SASEGT. V was shortened by 8 bases and J by 8 bases, with 21 bases between the two germline ends. The CDR3 has 14 residues. The CDR3 reads CASRKSRTIWGYTF. CDR3 nucleotides: TGTGCCAGCCGAAAGTCCCGGACAATTTGGGGCTACACCTTC.

The V and J genes are TRBV19 and TRBJ2-1, with 8 bases aligning to TRBD1. V gave up 10 bases and J gave up 2 bases; unmatched junction bases: 4. The CDR3 contains 13 residues. Germline V gene data show CDR1 as LNHDA and CDR2 as SQIVND (reference sequence). The chain's CDR3 is CATNRGAYNEQFF. The CDR3 bases are TGTGCCACCAACAGGGGGGCCTACAATGAGCAGTTCTTC.

The rearrangement joins TRBV25-1 to TRBJ1-3; D ambiguous. Trimming cost V 1 base and J 5 bases, with 12 bases left between them. CDR1 and CDR2 (germline): MGHDK, SYGVNS. The CDR3 runs to 15 residues. Here the CDR3 DNA reads TGTGCCAGCAGTGAATTGTGGGGAAGCCGAAACACCATATATTTT. This translates into CASSELWGSRNTIYF.

This chain links TRBV5-4 with TRBJ2-3; 8 positions agree with TRBD2. The CDR3 totals 16 residues. J was trimmed by 3 bases and V by 0 bases; bases with no gene match: 6. Per germline, CDR1 SGHNT and CDR2 YYREEE (reference sequence). The CDR3 sequence: CASSLVAGGETDTQYF. The CDR3 DNA reads TGTGCCAGCAGCTTGGTTGCGGGGGGAGAGACAGATACGCAGTATTTT.

CDR3 DNA: TGTGCCACCAGTGATCCCGAGGGGGACAGGGGGATCACAGATACGCAGTATTTT. This codes for CATSDPEGDRGITDTQYF. The chain couples TRBV24-1 to TRBJ2-3; TRBD1 matches at 11 bases. Germline assignment: CDR1 KGHDR and CDR2 SFDVKD. Trimming cost V 3 bases and J 2 bases; bases outside gene matches: 9. The length of the CDR3 is 18 residues.

This chain joins TRBV6-1 and TRBJ2-5; tentatively, D is TRBD1 or TRBD2 (5 bases each). Germline loops: CDR1 MNHNS, CDR2 SASEGT. CDR3 length: 14 residues. V was trimmed by 6 bases and J by 2 bases, leaving 13 bases between them. This chain's CDR3 is CASSRDGSQETQYF. The CDR3 bases are TGTGCCAGCAGCCGGGACGGTTCGCAAGAGACCCAGTACTTC.

This chain connects TRBV12-3 or TRBV12-4 to TRBJ2-2; the match to TRBD1 covers 9 bases. There are 13 residues in the CDR3. Trimming took 6 bases from V and 7 from J; bases not matched to a gene: 3. This chain's CDR3 is CASRGQGFGELFF. CDR3 in DNA: TGTGCCAGCAGGGGACAGGGTTTCGGGGAGCTGTTTTTT.